These T cell receptor beta chains were read from a single sample in a study of regulatory and conventional T cells in RAG deficiency. Profiled with immunoSEQ multiplex PCR; TCRdb holds only in-frame clones, not every one. The sample contains 25,000 to 35,000 clones, just under 90% of which appear only once. The data also belong to a second study, concerning regulatory T cells.

Material for sequencing was CD8+ T cells sorted from blood. The receptors were gathered from a human donor in good health. Both conserved end residues are part of each CDR3. Fields, in order: V gene, D gene, clone size, J gene, CDR3 protein, CDR3 DNA. D genes are given only for firm matches. The size field is filled for only some rows; it gives once, few, many or a size class.

TRBV6-5,TRBD1,NA,TRBJ1-1,CASNRQGRNTEAFF,TGTGCCAGCAACCGACAGGGAAGGAACACTGAAGCTTTCTTT
TRBV7-8,NA,NA,TRBJ1-3,CASSSSGDPSGNTIYF,TGTGCCAGCAGCTCCAGCGGGGACCCTTCTGGAAACACCATATATTTT
TRBV12-5,NA,NA,TRBJ2-1,CASGLVLLETYNEQFF,TGTGCTAGTGGTTTGGTACTCCTAGAGACCTACAATGAGCAGTTCTTC
TRBV11-3,TRBD1,NA,TRBJ1-2,CASSSRQGSNYGYTF,TGTGCCAGCAGCTCAAGACAGGGGTCTAACTATGGCTACACCTTC
TRBV19,NA,NA,TRBJ2-5,CASSIDRRPQETQYF,TGTGCCAGTAGTATAGACCGCAGACCCCAAGAGACCCAGTACTTC
TRBV27,TRBD1,NA,TRBJ1-5,CASSSHGQAGIEPQHF,TGTGCCAGCAGTTCCCACGGACAGGCGGGCATTGAGCCCCAGCATTTT
TRBV5-1,TRBD1,NA,TRBJ1-4,CASSFGQGATTNEKLFF,TGCGCCAGCAGCTTCGGACAGGGGGCCACAACTAATGAAAAACTGTTTTTT
TRBV18,NA,NA,TRBJ2-7,CASSPGNRTYEQYF,TGTGCCAGCTCACCAGGGAACAGAACCTACGAGCAGTACTTC
TRBV5-1,NA,NA,TRBJ2-7,CASSLSGDEQYF,TGCGCCAGCAGCCTATCGGGGGACGAGCAGTACTTC
TRBV19,NA,NA,TRBJ2-7,CATNTPGVSYEQYF,TGTGCCACTAATACCCCGGGGGTCTCCTACGAGCAGTACTTC
TRBV28,NA,NA,TRBJ2-3,CASSRGTESTDTQYF,TGTGCCAGCAGCCGTGGGACGGAGAGCACAGATACGCAGTATTTT
TRBV27,TRBD2,NA,TRBJ2-1,CASKEGSGSEQFF,TGTGCCAGCAAAGAGGGGAGCGGGAGTGAGCAGTTCTTC
TRBV6-5,NA,few,TRBJ2-2,CASSPGSTGELFF,TGTGCCAGCAGTCCCGGCAGTACCGGGGAGCTGTTTTTT
TRBV5-5,NA,NA,TRBJ1-2,CASSLKPNYGYTF,TGTGCCAGCAGCTTGAAGCCTAACTATGGCTACACCTTC
TRBV19,NA,NA,TRBJ2-1,CATRGNEQFF,TGTGCCACCAGAGGCAATGAGCAGTTCTTC
TRBV10-1,TRBD1,NA,TRBJ2-7,CASSESGQGGSYEQYF,TGCGCCAGCAGTGAGTCGGGACAGGGGGGCTCCTACGAGCAGTACTTC
TRBV6-6,NA,NA,TRBJ2-7,CASSYSIGYEQYF,TGTGCCAGCAGTTACTCGATAGGTTACGAGCAGTACTTC
TRBV5-4,TRBD2,NA,TRBJ2-3,CASSPGLAGFTDTQYF,TGTGCCAGCAGCCCCGGACTAGCGGGGTTCACAGATACGCAGTATTTT
TRBV7-9,TRBD2,NA,TRBJ2-1,CASSHRGGGYNEQFF,TGTGCCAGCAGCCACCGGGGGGGCGGATACAATGAGCAGTTCTTC
TRBV27,NA,NA,TRBJ1-2,CASSSMDHGYTF,TGTGCCAGCAGTTCGATGGACCATGGCTACACCTTC
TRBV7-8,NA,NA,TRBJ2-2,CASRTGRDTGELFF,TGTGCCAGCAGAACAGGGAGGGATACCGGGGAGCTGTTTTTT
TRBV28,NA,NA,TRBJ2-5,CASSLDRKETQYF,TGTGCCAGCAGTTTAGACAGGAAAGAGACCCAGTACTTC
TRBV15,NA,NA,TRBJ2-1,CATSRVTPRWAYNEQFF,TGTGCCACCAGCAGAGTTACCCCCCGGTGGGCCTACAATGAGCAGTTCTTC
TRBV11-3,TRBD1,once,TRBJ2-2,CASSWGQGKAGELFF,TGTGCCAGCAGCTGGGGACAGGGGAAGGCCGGGGAGCTGTTTTTT
TRBV19,TRBD1,once,TRBJ1-1,CASSRQGFGNTEAFF,TGTGCCAGTAGTAGACAGGGATTTGGGAACACTGAAGCTTTCTTT
TRBV7-9,TRBD2,NA,TRBJ2-1,CASRATSGRALFNEQFF,TGTGCCAGCAGAGCAACTAGCGGGAGGGCCCTCTTTAATGAGCAGTTCTTC
TRBV30,NA,NA,TRBJ1-2,CAWSVQLGAPYGYTF,TGTGCCTGGAGTGTACAGCTGGGCGCCCCATATGGCTACACCTTC
TRBV27,NA,NA,TRBJ2-7,CASSLSWTQSYEQYF,TGTGCCAGCAGTTTATCGTGGACCCAATCCTACGAGCAGTACTTC
TRBV6-5,TRBD2,NA,TRBJ2-2,CASTIIAGNTGELFF,TGTGCCAGCACCATTATAGCGGGGAACACCGGGGAGCTGTTTTTT
TRBV20-1,NA,NA,TRBJ1-4,CSAPGEEKLFF,TGCAGTGCCCCGGGAGAAGAAAAACTGTTTTTT
TRBV25-1,TRBD2,NA,TRBJ2-1,CASSTGTSVYNEQFF,TGTGCCAGCAGTACCGGGACTAGCGTGTACAATGAGCAGTTCTTC
TRBV6-5,NA,NA,TRBJ1-1,CASSYPGGTEAFF,TGTGCCAGCAGTTATCCGGGTGGGACTGAAGCTTTCTTT
TRBV10-1,NA,NA,TRBJ2-7,CASSDSYEQYF,TGCGCCAGCAGTGACTCCTACGAGCAGTACTTC
TRBV7-8,TRBD1,NA,TRBJ1-2,CASSLATETGESYGYTF,TGTGCCAGCAGCTTAGCCACTGAGACAGGGGAGTCCTATGGCTACACCTTC
TRBV6-5,NA,NA,TRBJ1-1,CASSKGPSFTEAFF,TGTGCCAGCAGTAAGGGACCGTCGTTCACTGAAGCTTTCTTT
TRBV10-2,NA,NA,TRBJ2-5,CASSGGGGNQYF,TGCGCCAGCAGTGGTGGAGGGGGGAACCAGTACTTC
TRBV9,TRBD1,NA,TRBJ2-3,CASSVSSGGATDTQYF,TGTGCCAGCAGCGTAAGCTCAGGGGGTGCCACAGATACGCAGTATTTT
TRBV6-1,NA,NA,TRBJ2-2,CASRTGTKGTGELFF,TGTGCCAGCAGAACGGGGACCAAAGGCACCGGGGAGCTGTTTTTT
TRBV6-1,TRBD1,NA,TRBJ1-1,CASSKTGGQGTEAFF,TGTGCCAGCAGTAAGACAGGGGGGCAGGGCACTGAAGCTTTCTTT
TRBV5-4,NA,NA,TRBJ1-1,CASIPELGDTEAFF,TGTGCCAGCATCCCGGAGCTCGGGGATACTGAAGCTTTCTTT
TRBV9,NA,NA,TRBJ2-5,CASSLDGGRETQYF,TGTGCCAGCAGCTTAGATGGGGGCCGGGAGACCCAGTACTTC